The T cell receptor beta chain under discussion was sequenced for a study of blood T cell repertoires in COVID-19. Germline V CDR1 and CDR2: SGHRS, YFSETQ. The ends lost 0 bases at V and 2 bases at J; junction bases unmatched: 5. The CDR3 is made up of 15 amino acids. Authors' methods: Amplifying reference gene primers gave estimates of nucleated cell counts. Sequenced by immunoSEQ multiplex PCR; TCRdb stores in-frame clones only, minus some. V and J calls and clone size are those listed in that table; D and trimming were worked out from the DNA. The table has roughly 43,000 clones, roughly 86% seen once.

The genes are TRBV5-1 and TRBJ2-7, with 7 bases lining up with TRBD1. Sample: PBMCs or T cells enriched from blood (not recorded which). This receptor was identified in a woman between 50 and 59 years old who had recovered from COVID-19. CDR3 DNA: TGCGCCAGCAGCTTGGGGCCAGGGGGAGCCTACGAGCAGTACTTC. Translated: CASSLGPGGAYEQYF. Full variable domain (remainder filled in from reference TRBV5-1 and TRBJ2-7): KAGVTQTPRYLIKTRGQQVTLSCSPISGHRSVSWYQQTPGQGLQFLFEYFSETQRNKGNFPGRFSGRQFSNSRSEMNVSTLELGDSALYLCASSLGPGGAYEQYFGPGTRLTVT.